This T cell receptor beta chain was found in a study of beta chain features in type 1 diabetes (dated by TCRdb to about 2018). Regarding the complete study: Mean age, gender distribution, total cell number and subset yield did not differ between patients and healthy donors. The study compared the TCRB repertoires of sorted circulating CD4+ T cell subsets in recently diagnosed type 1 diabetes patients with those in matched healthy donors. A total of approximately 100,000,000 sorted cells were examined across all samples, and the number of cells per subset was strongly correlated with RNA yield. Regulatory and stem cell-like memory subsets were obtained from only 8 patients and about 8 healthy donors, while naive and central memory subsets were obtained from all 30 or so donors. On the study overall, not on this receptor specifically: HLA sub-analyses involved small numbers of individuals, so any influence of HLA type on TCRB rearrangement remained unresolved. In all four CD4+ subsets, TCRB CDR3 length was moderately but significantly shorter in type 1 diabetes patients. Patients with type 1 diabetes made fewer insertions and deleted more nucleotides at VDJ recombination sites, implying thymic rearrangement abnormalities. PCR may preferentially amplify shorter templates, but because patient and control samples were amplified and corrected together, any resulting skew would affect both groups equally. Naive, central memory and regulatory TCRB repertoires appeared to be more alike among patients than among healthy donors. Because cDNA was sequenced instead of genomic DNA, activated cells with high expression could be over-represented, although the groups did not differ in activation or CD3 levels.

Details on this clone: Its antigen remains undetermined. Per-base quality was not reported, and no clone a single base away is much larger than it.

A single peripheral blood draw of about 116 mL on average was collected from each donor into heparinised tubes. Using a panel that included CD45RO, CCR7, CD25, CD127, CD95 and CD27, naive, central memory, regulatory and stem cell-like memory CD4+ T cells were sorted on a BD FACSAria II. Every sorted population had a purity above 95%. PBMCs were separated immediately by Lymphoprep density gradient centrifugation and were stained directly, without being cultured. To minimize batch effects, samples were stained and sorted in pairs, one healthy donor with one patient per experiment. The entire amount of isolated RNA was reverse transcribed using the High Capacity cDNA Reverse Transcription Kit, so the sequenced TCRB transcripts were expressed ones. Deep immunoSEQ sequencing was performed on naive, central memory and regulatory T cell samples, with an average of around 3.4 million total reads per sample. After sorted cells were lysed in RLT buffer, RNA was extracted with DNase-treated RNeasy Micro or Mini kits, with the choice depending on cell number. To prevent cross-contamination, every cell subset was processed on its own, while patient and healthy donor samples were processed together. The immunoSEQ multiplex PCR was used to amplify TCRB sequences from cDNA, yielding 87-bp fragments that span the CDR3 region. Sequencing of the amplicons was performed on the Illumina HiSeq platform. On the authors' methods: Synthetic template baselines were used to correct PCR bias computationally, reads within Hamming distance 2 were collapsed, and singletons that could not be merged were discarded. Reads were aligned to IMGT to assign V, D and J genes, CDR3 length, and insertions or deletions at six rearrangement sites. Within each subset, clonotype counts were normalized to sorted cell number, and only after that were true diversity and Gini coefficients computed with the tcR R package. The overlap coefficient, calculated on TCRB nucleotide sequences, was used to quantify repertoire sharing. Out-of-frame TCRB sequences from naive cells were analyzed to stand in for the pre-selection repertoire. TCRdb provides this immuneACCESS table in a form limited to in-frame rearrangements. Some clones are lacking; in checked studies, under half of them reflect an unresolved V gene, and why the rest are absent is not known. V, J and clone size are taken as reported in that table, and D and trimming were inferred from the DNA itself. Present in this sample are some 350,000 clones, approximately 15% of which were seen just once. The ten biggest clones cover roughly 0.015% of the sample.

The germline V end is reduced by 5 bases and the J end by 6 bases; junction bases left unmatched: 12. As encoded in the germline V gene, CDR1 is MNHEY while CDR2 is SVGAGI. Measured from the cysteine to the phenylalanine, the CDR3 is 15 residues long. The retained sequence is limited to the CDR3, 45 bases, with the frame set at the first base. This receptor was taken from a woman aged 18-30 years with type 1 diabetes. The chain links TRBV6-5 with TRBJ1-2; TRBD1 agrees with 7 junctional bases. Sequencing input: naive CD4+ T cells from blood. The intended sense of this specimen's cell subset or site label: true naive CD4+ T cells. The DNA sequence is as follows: TGTGCCAGCAGTACGGCCCGACAGGGTATGGATGGCTACACCTTC. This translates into CASSTARQGMDGYTF.